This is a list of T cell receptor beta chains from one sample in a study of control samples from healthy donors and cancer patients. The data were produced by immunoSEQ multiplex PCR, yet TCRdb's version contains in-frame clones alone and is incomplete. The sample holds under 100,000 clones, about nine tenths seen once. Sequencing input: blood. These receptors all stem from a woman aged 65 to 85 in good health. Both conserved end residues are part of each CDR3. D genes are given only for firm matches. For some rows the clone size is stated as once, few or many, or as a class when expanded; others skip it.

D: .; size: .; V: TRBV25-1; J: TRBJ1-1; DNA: TGTGCCAGCAGTGAGGCAGGGAGTGCCCGCACTGAAGCTTTCTTT; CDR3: CASSEAGSARTEAFF
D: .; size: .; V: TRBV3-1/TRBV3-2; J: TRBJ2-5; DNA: TGTGCCAGCAGTTTCGACCGTAGGTCGGCCCAGTACTTC; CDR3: CASSFDRRSAQYF
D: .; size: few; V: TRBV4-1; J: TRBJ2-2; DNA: TGCGCCAGCAGCCAAGGAGCAGGGGGGAGGGAGCTGTTTTTT; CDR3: CASSQGAGGRELFF
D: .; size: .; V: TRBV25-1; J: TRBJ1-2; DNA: TGTGCCAGCAGTGCGTCCCCTGGGGACTATGGCTACACCTTC; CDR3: CASSASPGDYGYTF
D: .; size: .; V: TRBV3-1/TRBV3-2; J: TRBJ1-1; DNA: TGTGCCAGCAGCTACAGCACTTCGAACACTGAAGCTTTCTTT; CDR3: CASSYSTSNTEAFF
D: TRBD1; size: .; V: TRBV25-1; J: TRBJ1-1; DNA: TGTGCCAGCAGGGGACAGGGGGAAGTGACTGAAGCTTTCTTT; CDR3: CASRGQGEVTEAFF
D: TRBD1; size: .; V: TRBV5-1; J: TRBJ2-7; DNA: TGCGCCAGCAGCACGGGACAGATTAACTACGAGCAGTACTTC; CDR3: CASSTGQINYEQYF
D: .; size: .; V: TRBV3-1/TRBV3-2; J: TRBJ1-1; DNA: TGTGCCAGCAGCCGGGCAGGGCGAGGTGAAGCTTTCTTT; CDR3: CASSRAGRGEAFF
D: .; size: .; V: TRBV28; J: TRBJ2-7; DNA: TGTGCCAGCAGCATCGGGCGGGACAGTCGAAGAGGCGAGCAGTACTTC; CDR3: CASSIGRDSRRGEQYF
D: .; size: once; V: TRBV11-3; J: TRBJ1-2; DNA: TGTGCCAGCAGCTTACGGGACACTCCAGCTAACTATGGCTACACCTTC; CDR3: CASSLRDTPANYGYTF
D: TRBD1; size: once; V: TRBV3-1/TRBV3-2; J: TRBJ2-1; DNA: TGTGCCAGCAGCCAAGATCCGGGGACAGTTCCGTTCTTC; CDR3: CASSQDPGTVPFF
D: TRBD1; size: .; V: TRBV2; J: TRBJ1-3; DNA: TGTGCCAGCAGTGTTGACAGGGTTGGAAACACCATATATTTT; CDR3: CASSVDRVGNTIYF
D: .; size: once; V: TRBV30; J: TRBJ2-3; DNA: TGTGCCTGGAGTCTAAAAGGGGGGACAGATACGCAGTATTTT; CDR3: CAWSLKGGTDTQYF
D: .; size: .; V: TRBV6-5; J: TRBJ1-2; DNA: TGTGCCAGCAGGATCCGGGGAGGGGAGCTCTATGGCTACACCTTC; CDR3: CASRIRGGELYGYTF
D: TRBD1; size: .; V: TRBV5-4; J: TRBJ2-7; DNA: TGTGCCAGCAGCCACCGGGACAGGGCGGAGGAGCAGTACTTC; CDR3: CASSHRDRAEEQYF
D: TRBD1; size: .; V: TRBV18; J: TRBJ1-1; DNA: TGTGCCAGCTCACCGTCACAGGGGGCGCCGGGAACTGAAGCTTTCTTT; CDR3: CASSPSQGAPGTEAFF